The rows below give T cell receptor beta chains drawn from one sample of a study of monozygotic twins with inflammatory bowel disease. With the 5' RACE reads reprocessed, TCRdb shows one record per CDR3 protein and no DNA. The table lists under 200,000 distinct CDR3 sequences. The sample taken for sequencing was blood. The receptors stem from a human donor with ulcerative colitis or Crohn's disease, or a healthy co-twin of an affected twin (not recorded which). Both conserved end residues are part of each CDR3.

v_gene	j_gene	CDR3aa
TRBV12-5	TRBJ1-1	CASGLPNTEAFF
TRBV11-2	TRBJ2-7	CASSRDVASGREQYF
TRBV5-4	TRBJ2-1	CASSSGQRETYEQFF
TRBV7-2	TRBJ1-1	CASSPRLTGWKDTEAFF
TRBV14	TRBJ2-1	CASSQETGSSYNEQFF
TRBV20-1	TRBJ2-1	CSATQGQGENEQFF
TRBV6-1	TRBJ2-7	CASREGVYEQYF
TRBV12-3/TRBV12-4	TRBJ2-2	CASSHGQGVTGELFF
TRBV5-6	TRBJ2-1	CASSLLLAGRVDEQFF
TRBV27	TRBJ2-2	CATKARPHREELFF
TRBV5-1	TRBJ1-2	CASTETPQGSYGYTF
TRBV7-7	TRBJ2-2	CASSLNRDGELFF
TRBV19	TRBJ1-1	CASSTGQANTEAFF
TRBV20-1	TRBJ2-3	CSARIRRDTQYF
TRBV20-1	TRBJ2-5	CSAQRRAQETQYF
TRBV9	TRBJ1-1	CASSVAPVTNTEAFF
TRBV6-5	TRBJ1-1	CASSYDPNTEAFF